One T cell receptor (beta chain) is described in this entry. Its antigen is as yet unknown. The CDR3 has 18 amino acids. V was shortened by 2 bases and J by 4 bases, with 20 bases between the two germline ends. Germline CDR1 reads MDHEN; CDR2 reads SYDVKM. This record belongs to a study of cytomegalovirus exposure and HLA in healthy donors. Findings and caveats of the study: According to the study, some 160 TCR beta chains were cytomegalovirus-associated. The tendency of first-cohort TCR clusters to co-occur in the roughly 120 validation repertoires was the finding of a later analysis. Reported results showed that the classifier diagnosed cytomegalovirus status with high specificity and sensitivity.

Libraries were prepared by immunoSEQ multiplex PCR; TCRdb keeps only in-frame clonotypes and omits some of them. Here the sample spans some 80,000 clones, 90% to 95% being singletons. The specimen was PBMCs. This chain links TRBV28 with TRBJ2-2; D is perhaps TRBD2 (5 bases). This TCR came from a woman aged 18 to 35 in good health and CMV-seronegative. The CDR3 spells CASSLPPGGGPSTGELFF. For the CDR3, the DNA is TGTGCCAGCAGTTTACCCCCAGGTGGCGGGCCGAGCACCGGGGAGCTGTTTTTT.